This T cell receptor beta chain was sequenced in a study of blood T cell repertoires in COVID-19. As for the study in general: Donors in the United States, Italy and Spain gave samples during acute or convalescent COVID-19. T cells, B-cell-depleted T cells, or PBMCs supplied cDNA or gDNA.

The protocol was immunoSEQ multiplex PCR, while the TCRdb copy is restricted to in-frame clones and leaves out a portion. The sample lists about 56,000 clones; about 88% were seen once. Germline-derived CDR1 and CDR2 are SGDLS and YYNGEE. The CDR3 has 14 amino acids. Trimming shortened V by 0 bases and J by 3 bases, and 10 bases separated the two germline ends. Seattle patient enrollment occurred during active infection, with longitudinal follow-up thereafter. Sequenced: peripheral blood. The chain joins TRBV9 to TRBJ2-7; D is possibly TRBD2 (6 bases). The sequence derives from a woman aged 55-75 years with COVID-19, enrolled during active disease. CDR3 sequence: CASSVGLGRYEQYF. DNA for the CDR3: TGTGCCAGCAGCGTAGGACTAGGGCGCTACGAGCAGTACTTC. The whole variable domain, filled in from reference TRBV9 and TRBJ2-7, reads DSGVTQTPKHLITATGQRVTLRCSPRSGDLSVYWYQQSLDQGLQFLIQYYNGEERAKGNILERFSAQQFPDLHSELNLSSLELGDSALYFCASSVGLGRYEQYFGPGTRLTVT.